This TCR beta chain appears in the sequencing data of a study of OX40 agonist ivuxolimab in advanced cancers. Autoimmune disease history or systemic immunosuppression led to patient exclusion. Sequencing was performed with immunoSEQ multiplex PCR; in TCRdb, only in-frame clones are kept and a portion is missing. Of 48,000 or so clones listed, about three quarters are singletons. Trimming cost V 0 bases and J 4 bases; bases outside gene matches: 6. The CDR3 consists of 16 residues. Germline values: CDR1 SGDLS, CDR2 YYNGEE. The starting material was CD4+ or CD8+ T cells sorted from blood, obtained in a trial of the OX40 agonist ivuxolimab. The rearrangement links TRBV9 to TRBJ1-3; 8 positions agree with TRBD1. The TCR was taken from an adult with an advanced solid tumor such as melanoma, head and neck, liver or kidney cancer. CDR3 sequence (DNA): TGTGCCAGCAGCGTAGCAGGACAGGGCTCCGGAAACACCATATATTTT. Its protein is CASSVAGQGSGNTIYF. The whole variable domain, filled in from reference TRBV9 and TRBJ1-3, reads DSGVTQTPKHLITATGQRVTLRCSPRSGDLSVYWYQQSLDQGLQFLIQYYNGEERAKGNILERFSAQQFPDLHSELNLSSLELGDSALYFCASSVAGQGSGNTIYFGEGSWLTVV.